Described below is a single TCR beta chain sequence and its context. As handled by the study authors: Amplification of reference gene primers provided the estimated nucleated cell counts. Some clones are missing from TCRdb's copy, which holds only in-frame ones; the method was immunoSEQ multiplex PCR. V and J calls and clone size are those listed in that table; D and trimming were worked out from the DNA. Of about 72,000 clones in the sample, over 75% were seen once. This entry is derived from a study of blood T cell repertoires in COVID-19. Overall study context: Spain, Italy and the United States supplied samples that represented acute and convalescent COVID-19. T cells, B-cell-depleted T cells, or PBMCs provided the cDNA or gDNA that served as material.

The length of the CDR3 is 13 residues. The germline gives CDR1 SGHTA, CDR2 FQGTGA. Trimming shortened V by 3 bases and J by 4 bases, and 7 bases separated the two germline ends. What was sequenced was peripheral blood. The clonotype originates from a man in his sixties or seventies with active or convalescent COVID-19. The chain uses TRBV7-3 and TRBJ2-1; D perhaps matches TRBD2 (6 bases). The CDR3 sequence: CASSFGGYNEQFF. The CDR3 DNA sequence: TGTGCCAGCAGCTTCGGGGGTTACAATGAGCAGTTCTTC.